The next 12 T cell receptor beta chains were all read from a single sample in a study of cytomegalovirus exposure and HLA in healthy donors. Primers: 60 Vbeta forward and 13 Jbeta reverse. TCRdb keeps only in-frame clones here, not all; method: immunoSEQ multiplex PCR. The sample has 160,000 or so clones; approximately 77% are singletons. The sequenced sample consisted of PBMCs. Receptor source: a female donor in good health and CMV-seronegative.

The chain carries TRBV2 and TRBJ2-3; TRBD1 agrees at 9 bases. Per germline, CDR1 SNHLY and CDR2 FYNNEI. Trimming at V came to 6 bases and at J to 5 bases, leaving 3 bases not matched to a gene. This CDR3 comprises 13 residues. DNA of the CDR3: TGTGCCAGCAGACAGGGGGCTCTAGATACGCAGTATTTT. Its protein product is CASRQGALDTQYF.

The rearrangement joins TRBV4-3 to TRBJ2-7, with D possibly being TRBD2 (7 bases). CDR1 and CDR2 (germline): LGHNA, YSLEER. The V gene lost 1 base and the J gene lost 6 bases, with 10 bases spanning the gap. The CDR3 sequence is 13 residues long. CDR3 coding DNA: TGCGCCAGCAGCCAAGGCGGGGGCACCGAGCAGTACTTC. Its translation is CASSQGGGTEQYF.

The chain combines TRBV9 with TRBJ1-5, with D hard to call. The CDR3 contains 15 residues. Deletions cut 2 bases from V and 0 bases from J, with 9 bases between. The germline gives CDR1 SGDLS, CDR2 YYNGEE. CDR3 residues: CASSVGGNSNQPQHF. CDR3 DNA sequence: TGTGCCAGCAGCGTGGGAGGAAATAGCAATCAGCCCCAGCATTTT.

The chain couples TRBV5-4 to TRBJ2-7; TRBD2 matches 7 bases. After removal of 3 bases from V and 5 bases from J, the junction contained 5 bases not matched to a gene. From germline, CDR1 is SGHNT and CDR2 YYREEE (reference sequence). The CDR3 contains 13 residues. The CDR3, as DNA: TGTGCCAGCAGCTGGTGGGGGAGGGACGAGCAGTACTTC. Its translation is CASSWWGRDEQYF.

This chain uses TRBV5-1 with TRBJ2-7; 9 nucleotides agree with TRBD2. Germline CDR1 is SGHRS and CDR2 is YFSETQ. The length of the CDR3 is 16 residues. V was pared by 0 bases and J by 4 bases, with 8 bases of the junction left unmatched. This CDR3 reads CASSLGLAEGEYEQYF. CDR3 DNA sequence: TGCGCCAGCAGCTTGGGACTAGCGGAGGGAGAATACGAGCAGTACTTC.

The J gene is TRBJ1-1, the V gene TRBV27, with D maybe TRBD1 (5 bases). V was pared by 3 bases and J by 4 bases, with 15 bases between. CDR3 length: 15 amino acids. CDR1 and CDR2 (germline): MNHEY, SMNVEV (reference sequence). CDR3 sequence: CASSFGQGTVTEAFF. The CDR3 bases are TGTGCCAGCAGTTTCGGGCAGGGAACGGTCACTGAAGCTTTCTTT.

Only a few counts were recorded for this clone. The J gene is TRBJ1-1, the V gene TRBV28; 10 bases are a match to TRBD1. After removal of 5 bases from V and 4 bases from J, the junction contained 7 bases not matched to a gene. Germline V lookup: CDR1 MDHEN, CDR2 SYDVKM. This CDR3 comprises 15 residues. CDR3 loop: CASSPPDRGPTEAFF. The CDR3 DNA reads as TGTGCCAGCAGTCCTCCAGACAGGGGGCCCACTGAAGCTTTCTTT.

J is TRBJ2-7 and V is TRBV7-2; D gene ambiguous. This CDR3 comprises 13 residues. Germline V gene data show CDR1 as SGHTA and CDR2 as FQGNSA. The germline V and J ends were trimmed by 5 bases and 4 bases, with 12 bases remaining between them. As DNA, the CDR3 is TGTGCCAGCAGCCCTTATAAAGCATACGAGCAGTACTTC. As protein: CASSPYKAYEQYF. The full variable domain, completed using reference TRBV7-2 and TRBJ2-7, is GAGVSQSPSNKVTEKGKDVELRCDPISGHTALYWYRQSLGQGLEFLIYFQGNSAPDKSGLPSDRFSAERTGGSVSTLTIQRTQQEDSAVYLCASSPYKAYEQYFGPGTRLTVT.

This chain links TRBV6-4 with TRBJ2-1; 9 bases are a match to TRBD2. This CDR3 has 17 residues. Germline V gene sequence: CDR1 MRHNA, CDR2 SNTAGT. Losses at the gene ends were 0 bases for V and 0 bases for J; bases not matched to a gene: 3. In DNA, the CDR3 is TGTGCCAGCAGTGACTCGCATAGCGGGAGCTCCTACAATGAGCAGTTCTTC. Translation: CASSDSHSGSSYNEQFF.

The J gene is TRBJ2-1, the V gene TRBV6-1; D not certain. V dropped 3 bases and J dropped 5 bases, with 17 bases sitting between them. The CDR3 is 16 residues long. Germline V gene data show CDR1 as MNHNS and CDR2 as SASEGT. The CDR3: CASSDRSTFLNNEQFF. The CDR3 DNA reads as TGTGCCAGCAGTGACCGGAGTACCTTTCTGAACAATGAGCAGTTCTTC.

Notes on this clone: Different DNA sequences within this sample yield the same CDR3. V is TRBV7-2 and J is TRBJ2-7, with 16 nucleotides matching TRBD2. This CDR3 region has 16 residues. CDR1 is SGHTA and CDR2 is FQGNSA in the germline V gene. Germline trimming cut 5 bases from V and 2 bases from J; bases unmatched to any gene: 3. The CDR3 loop reads CASSPGTSGRAYEQYF. DNA of the CDR3: TGTGCCAGCAGCCCCGGGACTAGCGGGAGGGCCTACGAGCAGTACTTC.

This clone was counted once. CDR3 amino acids: CASSWSAGDIYEQYF. CDR3 DNA sequence: TGCGCCAGCAGCTGGTCCGCAGGTGATATCTACGAGCAGTACTTC. V is TRBV5-1 and J is TRBJ2-7, with no clear D. Trimming took 3 bases from V and 3 from J, leaving 16 bases between them. Germline CDR1 and CDR2: SGHRS and YFSETQ. The CDR3 runs to 15 residues.